A single sample gave rise to the 9 T cell receptor beta chains below, sequenced in a study of T cells in Graves' hyperthyroidism and ophthalmopathy. Researchers amplified the TCR beta CDR3 regions from RNA transcripts. Carried out on the TCR CDR3, a first-round RT-PCR used the HTBI primer set. Each CDR3 protein gets one entry after TCRdb re-called the multiplex PCR reads with MiXCR. The sample has about 290,000 distinct CDR3 sequences; about an eighth are singletons. Sequencing was carried out using blood. Receptors originate from a young woman with Graves' hyperthyroidism that later progressed to Graves' ophthalmopathy.

This clonotype appeared many times. The chain employs TRBV7-2 and TRBJ2-5, with TRBD2 matching 8 bases. CDR1 is SGHTA and CDR2 is FQGNSA in the germline V gene. V lost 1 base to trimming and J lost 5 bases; unmatched junction nucleotides: 12. The length of the CDR3 is 17 residues. CDR3 sequence reads: CASSLVRLAGPSETQYF. CDR3 DNA: TGTGCCAGCAGCTTAGTGCGGCTAGCGGGCCCTAGCGAGACCCAGTACTTC.

This clonotype occurred a few times. This may be a read error, as it is one base from a much larger clone. The chain joins TRBV2 to TRBJ1-5; D is undetermined. V was shortened by 4 bases and J by 3 bases, with 13 bases between the two germline ends. This CDR3 comprises 15 residues. Germline V gene lookup returns CDR1 SNHLY and CDR2 FYNNEI. The CDR3 here is CASSGMGSDNQPQHF. The CDR3 region has the DNA TGTGCCAGCAGTGGAATGGGATCAGACAATCAGCCCCAGCATTTT.

V and J are TRBV6-1 and TRBJ1-6; 8 nucleotides match TRBD1. Germline V gives CDR1 MNHNS, CDR2 SASEGT. The CDR3 is 14 residues long. The junction had 4 bases not matched to a gene; V was cut back by 5 bases and J by 7 bases. The CDR3: CASSHGTGNSPLHF. CDR3 bases: TGTGCCAGCAGTCACGGGACAGGCAATTCACCCCTCCACTTT.

This clonotype was counted many times. This chain connects TRBV12-3 or TRBV12-4 to TRBJ1-1, with 11 bases fitting TRBD1. Losses at the gene ends were 6 bases for V and 1 base for J; bases not matched to a gene: 7. This CDR3 comprises 16 residues. The CDR3 nucleotides read TGTGCCAGCAGCACCGGGACAGGGGGTCGGAACACTGAAGCTTTCTTT. Encoded protein: CASSTGTGGRNTEAFF.

This clonotype was picked up many times. The J gene is TRBJ1-6, the V gene TRBV6-1; D remains ambiguous. From germline, CDR1 is MNHNS and CDR2 SASEGT. The CDR3 runs 14 residues. V lost 5 bases and J lost 6, with 11 bases in between. The CDR3 DNA reads as TGTGCCAGCAGTCCGAACGGGCTTAATTCACCCCTCCACTTT. This gives the protein CASSPNGLNSPLHF.

This clonotype has a count of ten or more. The chain uses TRBV20-1 and TRBJ1-4; TRBD1 agrees at 8 bases. J was trimmed by 4 bases and V by 7 bases; bases with no gene match: 11. Germline V gene lookup returns CDR1 DFQATT and CDR2 SNEGSKA (reference sequence). This CDR3 region has 15 residues. CDR3 in DNA: TGCAGTGTCAAGCCCACAGGGGGTTTTAATGAAAAACTGTTTTTT. It encodes CSVKPTGGFNEKLFF.

The V and J genes are TRBV7-9 and TRBJ1-1, with 7 bases that match TRBD1. V gave up 5 bases and J gave up 0 bases; unmatched junction bases: 6. Looked up from germline, CDR1 is SEHNR and CDR2 is FQNEAQ (reference sequence). The CDR3 is 15 residues long. Written as DNA, the CDR3 is TGTGCCAGCAGCCCAGTGACAGGGATGAACACTGAAGCTTTCTTT. Translated: CASSPVTGMNTEAFF.

This clonotype has more than one count but fewer than ten. The chain links TRBV10-3 to TRBJ2-1, with D maybe TRBD1 (5 bases). Germline values: CDR1 ENHRY, CDR2 SYGVKD. V dropped 4 bases and J dropped 2 bases, with 27 bases sitting between them. CDR3 length equals 20 residues. CDR3 region: CAISGVSLVPGGQTYNEQFF. CDR3 sequence (DNA): TGTGCCATCAGTGGTGTAAGTCTAGTTCCCGGCGGACAAACCTACAATGAGCAGTTCTTC.

This clonotype was found many times. The chain employs TRBV5-1 and TRBJ2-7; TRBD1 is a possible D gene (5 bases). This CDR3 comprises 14 residues. The V gene's germline CDR1 is SGHRS and CDR2 YFSETQ. With 4 bases removed from V and 0 bases from J, the gap between germline ends came to 11 bases. CDR3 residues: CASSDSLSSYEQYF. The CDR3, as DNA: TGCGCCAGCAGCGACAGCCTAAGCTCCTACGAGCAGTACTTC. Based on the CDR3 plus reference TRBV5-1 and TRBJ2-7, the full variable domain is KAGVTQTPRYLIKTRGQQVTLSCSPISGHRSVSWYQQTPGQGLQFLFEYFSETQRNKGNFPGRFSGRQFSNSRSEMNVSTLELGDSALYLCASSDSLSSYEQYFGPGTRLTVT.